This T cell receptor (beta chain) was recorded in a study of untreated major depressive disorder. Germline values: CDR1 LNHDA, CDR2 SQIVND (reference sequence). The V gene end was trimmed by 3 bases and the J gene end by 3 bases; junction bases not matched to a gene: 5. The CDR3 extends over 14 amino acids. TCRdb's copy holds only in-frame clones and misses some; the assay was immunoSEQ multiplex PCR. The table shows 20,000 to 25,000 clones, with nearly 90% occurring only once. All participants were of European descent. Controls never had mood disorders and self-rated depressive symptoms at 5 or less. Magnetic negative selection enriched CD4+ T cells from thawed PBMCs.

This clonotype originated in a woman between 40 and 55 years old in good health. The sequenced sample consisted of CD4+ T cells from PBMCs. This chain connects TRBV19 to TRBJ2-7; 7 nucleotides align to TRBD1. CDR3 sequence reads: CASSMQGVNYEQYF. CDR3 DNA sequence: TGTGCCAGTAGTATGCAGGGGGTAAACTACGAGCAGTACTTC.